What follows describes a single T cell receptor (beta chain). Sequencing was performed with immunoSEQ multiplex PCR; in TCRdb, only in-frame clones are kept and a portion is missing. The sample has about 170,000 clones; around four fifths are singletons. Symptom resolution, clearance, or two negative PCRs marked the recovered donors of Cohort 3. The CDR3 consists of 13 residues. The V gene lost 4 bases and the J gene lost 5 bases, with 11 bases spanning the gap. Germline CDR1 and CDR2: WNHNN and SYGVQD (reference sequence). These data originate in a study of blood T cell repertoires in COVID-19. This TCR came from a woman aged 45 to 65 who had recovered from COVID-19. The sample comprised PBMCs or T cells enriched from blood (not recorded which). The chain combines TRBV10-1 with TRBJ1-1; D gene unclear. In nucleotides, the CDR3 is TGCGCCAGCAGTGCGGGAAGAGGGACTGAAGCTTTCTTT. Amino acids: CASSAGRGTEAFF.